This entry lists 4 T cell receptor beta chains sequenced from one sample in a study of immune evolution from preneoplasia to lung adenocarcinoma. Some clones are missing from TCRdb's copy, which holds only in-frame ones; the method was immunoSEQ multiplex PCR. The table includes 8,800 or so clones, 77% detected once. The specimen was FFPE lung adenocarcinoma in situ tissue. These receptors came from a person between 55 and 80 years old with lung adenocarcinoma.

V gene TRBV18 combines with J gene TRBJ2-7; 8 bases agree with TRBD1. Germline lookup yields CDR1 KGHSH and CDR2 LQKENI. Trimming at V came to 3 bases and at J to 4 bases, leaving 2 bases not matched to a gene. The CDR3 is 13 amino acids. The CDR3 coding sequence is TGTGCCAGCTCACCCAGACAGGGGTACGAGCAGTACTTC. Residues: CASSPRQGYEQYF.

This rearrangement joins TRBV11-2 to TRBJ2-7; unclear D gene. Trimming pared 2 bases from V and 3 bases from J, leaving 14 bases between. Germline CDR1 SGHAT, CDR2 FQNNGV. The CDR3 loop spans 15 amino acids. The CDR3 sequence is CASSLTTTLVYEQYF. For the CDR3, the DNA is TGTGCCAGCAGCTTAACTACGACCCTGGTCTACGAGCAGTACTTC.

This clone was detected a few times. The V gene is TRBV5-1, the J gene TRBJ2-1; TRBD1 agrees at 9 bases. Trimming removed 3 bases from V and 0 bases from J; junction bases left unmatched: 7. The CDR3 contains 17 residues. Germline V gene lookup returns CDR1 SGHRS and CDR2 YFSETQ. The CDR3 here is CASSWGGQGVSYNEQFF. In DNA, the CDR3 is TGCGCCAGCAGCTGGGGGGGACAGGGCGTCTCCTACAATGAGCAGTTCTTC.

The V gene is TRBV29-1, the J gene TRBJ2-2; D is undetermined. The CDR3 spans 10 residues. Per the germline V gene, CDR1 is SQVTM and CDR2 is ANQGSEA. V was cut by 4 bases and J by 6 bases, with 3 bases left in between. The CDR3 is CSVGSGELFF. The CDR3, as DNA: TGCAGCGTTGGGTCCGGGGAGCTGTTTTTT.